This section outlines one TCR beta chain sequence together with its context. This entry comes from a study of blood T cell repertoires in COVID-19. The CDR3 covers 17 residues. Germline CDR1 and CDR2: SGDLS and YYNGEE. V was pared by 0 bases and J by 6 bases, with 11 bases of the junction left unmatched. Authors' analysis steps: Nucleated cell number was recorded as an estimate derived from reference gene primer amplification. Sequencing used immunoSEQ multiplex PCR; TCRdb keeps in-frame clones, though not all of them. V and J calls and clone size are as listed in that table; D and trimming were resolved from the DNA. The sample has 100,000 to 150,000 clones, about four fifths seen once; the top ten hold about 18%.

The sample comprised peripheral blood. The V and J genes are TRBV9 and TRBJ2-3; TRBD2 agrees at 9 bases. The TCR sequence derives from a man aged 30 to 45 with COVID-19, enrolled during active disease. The CDR3 region is CASSVEEAGGPEDTQYF. CDR3 in DNA: TGTGCCAGCAGCGTAGAGGAGGCGGGGGGGCCGGAGGATACGCAGTATTTT.